These T cell receptor beta chains were read from a single sample in a study of shared clonotypes between healthy human individuals. The assay was immunoSEQ multiplex PCR, and TCRdb's table has in-frame clones only and misses some. The sample holds about 680,000 clones; under 95% are singletons and the top ten take approximately 25%. The source material was naive CD8+ T cells sorted from blood. These receptors all stem from a man between 25 and 39 years old in good health. The CDR3 runs from the conserved cysteine through the conserved F or W. The D gene is left open where the match is weak. Not all rows give a size; the values are once, few, many and, for expanded clones, a class.

j_call | d_call | clone_size | v_call | cdr3_length | cdr3_nt | cdr3_aa
TRBJ2-7 | NA | NA | TRBV5-6 | 13 | TGTGCCAGCAGCTTGGCCGGGCCCTACGAGCAGTACTTC | CASSLAGPYEQYF
TRBJ2-6 | TRBD1 | NA | TRBV28 | 18 | TGTGCCAGCAGTCGCCGAACGAACAGGGGGACTGGGGCCAACGTCCTGACTTTC | CASSRRTNRGTGANVLTF
TRBJ2-5 | TRBD2 | NA | TRBV28 | 15 | TGTGCCAGCAGTCGGACTAGCGGGATCCAAGAGACCCAGTACTTC | CASSRTSGIQETQYF
TRBJ2-7 | NA | NA | TRBV5-6 | 11 | TGTGCCAGCAGCGGCTCCTACGAGCAGTACTTC | CASSGSYEQYF
TRBJ1-1 | NA | NA | TRBV7-9 | 17 | TGTGCCAGCAGCTTAGCGGGTATCGGGTCTGCACTCACTGAAGCTTTCTTT | CASSLAGIGSALTEAFF
TRBJ2-1 | NA | NA | TRBV27 | 15 | TGTGCCAGCAGTTTGTTAGCCAACCCAGGAAATGAGCAGTTCTTC | CASSLLANPGNEQFF
TRBJ2-1 | TRBD2 | NA | TRBV4-1 | 14 | TGCGCCAGCAGCCACCGTTCGGGGGGAAATGAGCAGTTCTTC | CASSHRSGGNEQFF
TRBJ2-5 | NA | NA | TRBV11-2 | 12 | TGTGCCAGCAGCTTGAGTGAAGAGACCCAGTACTTC | CASSLSEETQYF
TRBJ2-7 | NA | NA | TRBV14 | 16 | TGTGCCAGCAGCCAACGCCGAGAGGGACGCCCCTACGAGCAGTACTTC | CASSQRREGRPYEQYF
TRBJ2-5 | NA | once | TRBV27 | 15 | TGTGCCAGCAGTCCCCCCGGACGGGACCAAGAGACCCAGTACTTC | CASSPPGRDQETQYF
TRBJ2-5 | NA | once | TRBV5-3 | 15 | TGTGCCAGAAGCTTGGTGTCCGTCCCTCAAGAGACCCAGTACTTC | CARSLVSVPQETQYF
TRBJ2-5 | NA | NA | TRBV28 | 16 | TGTGCCAGCAGTCAAATTACGACAGGACTCGGGGAGACCCAGTACTTC | CASSQITTGLGETQYF
TRBJ2-4 | TRBD1 | NA | TRBV5-4 | 14 | TGTGCCAGCAGCGGGGGGACAGGGGGAAACATTCAGTACTTC | CASSGGTGGNIQYF
TRBJ2-3 | NA | NA | TRBV6-6 | 14 | TGTGCCAGCAGTTACTTGGCGAGCACAGATACGCAGTATTTT | CASSYLASTDTQYF
TRBJ2-1 | NA | NA | TRBV27 | 15 | TGTGCCAGCAGTTTATTCTGGAGCTCCTACAATGAGCAGTTCTTC | CASSLFWSSYNEQFF
TRBJ2-1 | TRBD1 | NA | TRBV7-9 | 16 | TGTGCCAGCAGCCCTTCTCCGGGACAGGGTCTGAATGAGCAGTTCTTC | CASSPSPGQGLNEQFF
TRBJ2-3 | NA | NA | TRBV19 | 14 | TGTGCCAGTAGTATCCAGGGGAGGGCAGATACGCAGTATTTT | CASSIQGRADTQYF
TRBJ1-1 | NA | NA | TRBV28 | 16 | TGTGCCAGCAGTTCCAACCAGGCGGGTTCAAACACTGAAGCTTTCTTT | CASSSNQAGSNTEAFF
TRBJ1-1 | NA | NA | TRBV27 | 14 | TGTGCCAGCAGTTTAATCGACAGGAGCACTGAAGCTTTCTTT | CASSLIDRSTEAFF
TRBJ2-7 | NA | NA | TRBV2 | 17 | TGTGCCAGCAGCCTTCTTCATCGGGGGCCGGAGGGCTACGAGCAGTACTTC | CASSLLHRGPEGYEQYF
TRBJ1-2 | NA | few | TRBV6-5 | 15 | TGTGCCAGCAGTACGAGCGGGGCCCTTAACTGGGGCTACACCTTC | CASSTSGALNWGYTF
TRBJ2-7 | NA | NA | TRBV28 | 11 | TGTGCCAGCGTTGACAGCTACGAGCAGTACTTC | CASVDSYEQYF
TRBJ2-7 | NA | once | TRBV11-2 | 17 | TGTGCCAGCAGCTTAGATGGTTTAGCGGACAGATCCTACGAGCAGTACTTC | CASSLDGLADRSYEQYF
TRBJ2-1 | NA | NA | TRBV28 | 12 | TGTGCCTCAGCCCCGGGAGTTAGTGAGCAGTTCTTC | CASAPGVSEQFF
TRBJ2-1 | NA | NA | TRBV9 | 13 | TGTGCCAGCAGCGGCAGCTTCTACAATGAGCAGTTCTTC | CASSGSFYNEQFF
TRBJ2-2 | NA | NA | TRBV28 | 14 | TGTGCCAGCAGTTTTCGGGGGAGGACCGGGGAGCTGTTTTTT | CASSFRGRTGELFF
TRBJ1-2 | TRBD1 | NA | TRBV4-1 | 15 | TGCGCCAGCAGCCAAGTAGGGACAGGGGCCTATGGCTACACCTTC | CASSQVGTGAYGYTF
TRBJ2-1 | TRBD2 | NA | TRBV2 | 20 | TGTGCCAGCAGCGGAGGGTCCCCTAGCGGGAGGGATGTGTCCTACAATGAGCAGTTCTTC | CASSGGSPSGRDVSYNEQFF
TRBJ2-7 | TRBD2 | NA | TRBV27 | 16 | TGTGCCAGCAGCCCCGGGGGGGGAGAGGATGCCTACGAGCAGTACTTC | CASSPGGGEDAYEQYF
TRBJ2-4 | NA | NA | TRBV5-5 | 11 | TGTGCCAGCACCTCCGGGGACATTCAGTACTTC | CASTSGDIQYF
TRBJ1-4 | TRBD1 | once | TRBV2 | 14 | TGTGCCATCCTGTCAGGAACAGGGGATGAAAAACTGTTTTTT | CAILSGTGDEKLFF
TRBJ1-1 | NA | few | TRBV7-9 | 14 | TGTGCCAGCAGCTTAGGCCTTGGGGACACTGAAGCTTTCTTT | CASSLGLGDTEAFF
TRBJ1-1 | NA | NA | TRBV28 | 16 | TGTGCCAGCAGTCTCAATTGGGGCAGGGAGAACACTGAAGCTTTCTTT | CASSLNWGRENTEAFF
TRBJ1-4 | NA | NA | TRBV28 | 19 | TGTGCCAGCAGTTCACCCCGCAGGACCTCGACCGTCGGGAATGAAAAACTGTTTTTT | CASSSPRRTSTVGNEKLFF
TRBJ2-1 | TRBD2 | NA | TRBV7-9 | 16 | TGTGCCAGCAGCCCGTCGGGAGGCCGCCTTTTCGATGAGCAGTTCTTC | CASSPSGGRLFDEQFF
TRBJ2-3 | TRBD1 | NA | TRBV9 | 15 | TGTGCCAGCAGCGTATCAGGGACAGGGGGAGATACGCAGTATTTT | CASSVSGTGGDTQYF
TRBJ2-5 | TRBD2 | NA | TRBV4-1 | 16 | TGCGCCAGCAGCCCATTGGGACTAGGGGCGCAAGAGACCCAGTACTTC | CASSPLGLGAQETQYF
TRBJ1-1 | NA | NA | TRBV27 | 14 | TGTGCCAGCGGGGGGCAGGAGGGTCTACCTGAAGCTTTCTTT | CASGGQEGLPEAFF
TRBJ2-7 | NA | NA | TRBV28 | 14 | TGTGCCAGCAGTCCGCTAGTAGACTCCTACGAGCAGTACTTC | CASSPLVDSYEQYF
TRBJ1-1 | NA | NA | TRBV27 | 13 | TGTGCCAGCAGTCTCCGGGGGGACACTGAAGCTTTCTTT | CASSLRGDTEAFF